Listed below are T cell receptor beta chains from one sample, sequenced in a study of T cell repertoires in cytomegalovirus infection. TCRdb re-called the reads with MiXCR, one entry per CDR3 protein. Of approximately 500,000 distinct CDR3 sequences in the sample, 15% to 20% are singletons; the top ten hold 20% to 30%. The sequenced material came from CD8+ T cells from PBMCs. The origin of the receptors is a human donor in good health (CMV status not recorded). Some clones in this sample may be carry-over from other donors' samples. CDR3s include the opening cysteine and the closing phenylalanine or tryptophan. A D gene is named only where the DNA matches it firmly. Size tells how often a clone was seen (once, few, many) or the class of an expanded clone, and some rows leave it out.

J gene: TRBJ1-3; D gene: .; V gene: TRBV20-1; clone size: few; CDR3 protein: CSAKPYRAGNTIYF; CDR3 DNA: TGCAGTGCAAAACCCTACAGGGCTGGAAACACCATATATTTT
J gene: TRBJ1-5; D gene: .; V gene: TRBV3-1; clone size: many; CDR3 protein: CASSQGFGPANQPQHF; CDR3 DNA: TGTGCCAGCAGCCAGGGATTTGGTCCGGCCAATCAGCCCCAGCATTTT
J gene: TRBJ2-1; D gene: TRBD2; V gene: TRBV27; clone size: few; CDR3 protein: CASSRAGRSDEQFF; CDR3 DNA: TGTGCCAGCAGTCGAGCGGGACGCAGCGATGAGCAGTTCTTC
J gene: TRBJ1-4; D gene: .; V gene: TRBV12-5; clone size: many; CDR3 protein: CASGLNPREKLFF; CDR3 DNA: TGTGCTAGTGGTTTGAACCCAAGAGAAAAACTGTTTTTT
J gene: TRBJ1-2; D gene: TRBD1; V gene: TRBV5-1; clone size: few; CDR3 protein: CASSGRGQGLDYGYTF; CDR3 DNA: TGCGCCAGCAGCGGCAGGGGACAGGGGTTGGACTATGGCTACACCTTC
J gene: TRBJ2-7; D gene: .; V gene: TRBV27; clone size: few; CDR3 protein: CASSLGGGGREQYF; CDR3 DNA: TGTGCCAGCAGTTTAGGGGGCGGGGGACGGGAGCAGTACTTC
J gene: TRBJ1-1; D gene: .; V gene: TRBV9; clone size: few; CDR3 protein: CASSVVAGNTEAFF; CDR3 DNA: TGTGCCAGCAGCGTAGTGGCGGGGAACACTGAAGCTTTCTTT
J gene: TRBJ2-1; D gene: .; V gene: TRBV7-7; clone size: many; CDR3 protein: CASSLNPTGEHEQFF; CDR3 DNA: TGTGCTAGCAGCTTAAACCCAACGGGAGAACATGAGCAGTTCTTC
J gene: TRBJ2-7; D gene: TRBD2; V gene: TRBV28; clone size: few; CDR3 protein: CATRGAGISYEQYF; CDR3 DNA: TGTGCGACGCGGGGGGCAGGGATCTCCTACGAGCAGTACTTC
J gene: TRBJ2-7; D gene: TRBD1; V gene: TRBV5-6; clone size: .; CDR3 protein: CASSVGGRDYEQYF; CDR3 DNA: TGTGCCAGCAGCGTAGGGGGCAGGGACTACGAGCAGTACTTC
J gene: TRBJ2-7; D gene: .; V gene: TRBV28; clone size: many; CDR3 protein: CASSPTTGIEQYF; CDR3 DNA: TGTGCCAGCAGCCCAACCACAGGGATCGAGCAGTACTTC
J gene: TRBJ2-1; D gene: .; V gene: TRBV30; clone size: .; CDR3 protein: CAWSLGVLNEQFF; CDR3 DNA: TGTGCCTGGAGTTTGGGGGTTTTGAATGAGCAGTTCTTC
J gene: TRBJ2-3; D gene: .; V gene: TRBV6-1; clone size: many; CDR3 protein: CASSEPRAGMDTQYF; CDR3 DNA: TGTGCCAGCAGTGAACCGCGGGCGGGCATGGATACGCAGTATTTT
J gene: TRBJ1-2; D gene: .; V gene: TRBV7-9; clone size: few; CDR3 protein: CASSDSSYGYTF; CDR3 DNA: TGTGCCAGCAGCGACAGTTCCTATGGCTACACCTTC